The 14 T cell receptor beta chains listed next were all sequenced from one sample in a study of shared T cell receptors in the human thymus. Profiled with immunoSEQ multiplex PCR; TCRdb holds only in-frame clones, not every one. The data show approximately 400,000 clones, 95% seen once. Sequences were obtained from thymocytes. Receptor source: a human donor.

The chain is built from TRBV4-1 and TRBJ2-7, with a tentative D call TRBD1 (6 bases). V lost 3 bases to trimming and J lost 6 bases, with 15 bases between them. This CDR3 is 14 amino acids long. Germline values: CDR1 MGHRA, CDR2 YSYEKL. The CDR3 region has the DNA TGCGCCAGCAGCCATAAACAGGGAACGCCCGAGCAGTACTTC. It encodes CASSHKQGTPEQYF.

The CDR3 loop reads CASTPKRKWDNRPFFPCEQFF. The CDR3 DNA reads TGTGCCAGCACCCCTAAGCGAAAGTGGGATAACAGGCCGTTCTTCCCCTGTGAGCAGTTCTTC. This chain connects TRBV28 to TRBJ2-1; tentative D call: TRBD1 (5 bases). Germline V gene sequence: CDR1 MDHEN, CDR2 SYDVKM. This CDR3 has 21 amino acids. The ends were cut back, 7 bases at V and 9 bases at J, with 40 bases in the middle.

This clone was recorded a few times. The J gene is TRBJ1-2, the V gene TRBV5-6; D remains unclear. CDR1 is SGHDT, CDR2 YYEEEE, per germline. V lost 0 bases to trimming and J lost 1 base, with 10 bases between them. The CDR3 consists of 15 residues. The CDR3 nucleotides read TGTGCCAGCAGCTTGGTTCCCGTCATTAACTATGGCTACACCTTC. This sequence encodes CASSLVPVINYGYTF.

The rearrangement joins TRBV27 to TRBJ2-1, with D hard to call. V lost 3 bases, J lost 4 bases, and 13 bases lay in between. This CDR3 region has 15 residues. The germline V gene has CDR1 MNHEY and CDR2 SMNVEV (reference sequence). CDR3 in DNA: TGTGCCAGCAGTTTGCCCCGAGGAGAATACAATGAGCAGTTCTTC. Protein product: CASSLPRGEYNEQFF.

The rearrangement uses TRBV15 and TRBJ1-1; D gene uncertain. Trimming pared 5 bases from V and 5 bases from J, leaving 9 bases between. Germline V gives CDR1 LNHNV, CDR2 YYDKDF (reference sequence). This CDR3 spans 12 amino acids. This CDR3 reads CATSQLRTEAFF. In DNA, the CDR3 is TGTGCCACCAGCCAACTTAGGACTGAAGCTTTCTTT.

This chain links TRBV19 with TRBJ2-3; D ambiguous. The CDR3 covers 15 residues. CDR1 is LNHDA and CDR2 is SQIVND in the germline V gene (reference sequence). V shed 3 bases and J shed 2 bases, with 12 bases lying between them. The CDR3 DNA sequence: TGTGCCAGTAGTATCCCCGGCAGATACACAGATACGCAGTATTTT. It codes for CASSIPGRYTDTQYF.

The rearrangement links TRBV14 to TRBJ2-7; TRBD1 might be the D (5 bases). Per the germline V gene, CDR1 is SGHDN and CDR2 is FVKESK. V was pared by 4 bases and J by 3 bases, with 7 bases between. The CDR3 length is 12 residues. The CDR3 loop is CASSPQVYEQYF. In DNA, the CDR3 is TGTGCCAGCAGCCCACAGGTCTACGAGCAGTACTTC.

The chain is built from TRBV7-2 and TRBJ2-5, with 8 bases that match TRBD2. CDR3 length: 17 amino acids. V shed 5 bases, J shed 5 bases, and the junction held 16 bases outside the gene matches. The germline V gene encodes CDR1 SGHTA and CDR2 FQGNSA. The chain's CDR3 is CASSAPLSREGGETQYF. The CDR3, as DNA: TGTGCCAGCAGCGCCCCCTTGAGCCGGGAGGGCGGGGAGACCCAGTACTTC.

The chain joins TRBV9 to TRBJ2-7, with 7 bases that match TRBD1. The CDR3 is made up of 16 amino acids. V lost 1 base and J lost 2; bases outside the gene matches: 9. Germline loops: CDR1 SGDLS, CDR2 YYNGEE. The CDR3 is CASSVNFETGPYEQYF. The CDR3, as DNA: TGTGCCAGCAGCGTAAATTTTGAGACAGGGCCCTACGAGCAGTACTTC.

The V and J genes are TRBV27 and TRBJ2-1, with 12 positions matching TRBD2. Germline-derived CDR1 and CDR2 are MNHEY and SMNVEV (reference sequence). This CDR3 is built from 17 residues. V lost 0 bases, J lost 7 bases, and 7 bases stayed unmatched. CDR3 loop: CASSLSGRLAGDNEQFF. CDR3 DNA: TGTGCCAGCAGTTTATCAGGGCGACTAGCGGGAGATAATGAGCAGTTCTTC.

The chain has TRBV28 and TRBJ2-7, with D tentatively TRBD2 (7 bases). The CDR3 is 16 amino acids. Germline V gives CDR1 MDHEN, CDR2 SYDVKM. Trimming shortened V by 7 bases and J by 1 base, and 20 bases separated the two germline ends. The CDR3 DNA follows: TGTGCCAGCACTCCATGGGGGGGGCTTGGGTCCTACGAGCAGTACTTC. It yields the protein CASTPWGGLGSYEQYF.

The chain combines TRBV11-1 with TRBJ2-3; D is unclear. The V and J ends lost 5 bases and 5 bases respectively, with 8 bases between them. Germline V lookup: CDR1 SGHAT, CDR2 FQDESV (reference sequence). This CDR3 region has 12 residues. The CDR3 sequence: CASSPRLDTQYF. In DNA, the CDR3 is TGTGCCAGCAGCCCCCGACTAGATACGCAGTATTTT.

This clone was observed once. V and J are TRBV10-3 and TRBJ2-1; D possibly uses TRBD1 or TRBD2 (6 bases each). The V end was cut by 7 bases, the J end by 8 bases, with 12 bases between. The germline CDR1 and CDR2 sequences are ENHRY and SYGVKD. The CDR3 is made up of 12 amino acids. The CDR3 reads CAIKEGDYEQFF. The CDR3 DNA reads as TGTGCCATCAAGGAGGGGGACTATGAGCAGTTCTTC.

This chain joins TRBV2 and TRBJ2-7; the match to TRBD1 covers 10 bases. This CDR3 is 17 amino acids long. Looked up from germline, CDR1 is SNHLY and CDR2 is FYNNEI. Germline trimming cut 3 bases from V and 2 bases from J; bases unmatched to any gene: 10. The CDR3 nucleotides are TGTGCCAGCAGTGAGGGAGACCGACAGGGGGCTCCCTACGAGCAGTACTTC. Its translation is CASSEGDRQGAPYEQYF.